A selection of T cell receptor beta chains follows, all from one sample in a study of monozygotic twins with inflammatory bowel disease. TCRdb reprocessed the 5' RACE reads, keeping one entry per CDR3 protein, no DNA. The sample's table shows under 200,000 distinct CDR3 sequences. Sequencing was performed on blood. Every receptor here comes from a human donor with ulcerative colitis or Crohn's disease, or a healthy co-twin of an affected twin (not recorded which). Both conserved end residues are part of each CDR3.

j_gene | v_gene | CDR3aa
TRBJ2-1 | TRBV4-3 | CASSQTGLAGDEQFF
TRBJ1-2 | TRBV12-3/TRBV12-4 | CASSFKGGIGAF
TRBJ2-2 | TRBV7-7 | CASSPGTSGAVDTGELFF
TRBJ2-2 | TRBV29-1 | CSVSRWDRGLTGELFF
TRBJ2-2 | TRBV12-3/TRBV12-4 | CASSLAGTGELFF
TRBJ2-5 | TRBV2 | CASSAGTGRGGQETQYF
TRBJ2-2 | TRBV15 | CATSRDRGATGELFF
TRBJ2-3 | TRBV11-2 | CASSLSQGPGRSF
TRBJ2-2 | TRBV20-1 | CSAKSTGAPNTGELFF
TRBJ2-1 | TRBV18 | CASSPPGGDSYNEQFF
TRBJ2-3 | TRBV29-1 | CSVELADTQYF
TRBJ2-2 | TRBV10-1 | CASSQVGLAGGLDTGELFF
TRBJ1-5 | TRBV27 | CASSLGTGGRQPQHF
TRBJ2-3 | TRBV4-1 | CASSQDAGPSTDTQYF
TRBJ1-2 | TRBV5-1 | CASSQGDSYYGYTF
TRBJ1-5 | TRBV12-3/TRBV12-4 | CASSPGGVAGYQPQHF
TRBJ1-2 | TRBV3-1 | CASSQGEGLTF
TRBJ2-7 | TRBV5-6 | CASSLAGAGQYF
TRBJ2-5 | TRBV5-1 | CASSPAAGGGETQYF
TRBJ2-2 | TRBV6-1 | CASKDRGAGTGELFF
TRBJ1-2 | TRBV7-9 | CASSLISIGDHYGYTF
TRBJ2-1 | TRBV20-1 | CSARAGARNEQFF
TRBJ2-7 | TRBV4-1 | CASSRLRTGTFSYEQYF
TRBJ2-1 | TRBV12-3/TRBV12-4 | CASSFGLAGHRQFF
TRBJ2-7 | TRBV5-5 | CASSWRTSGMGEQYF
TRBJ1-5 | TRBV10-3 | CAISRDDNQPQHF
TRBJ2-3 | TRBV7-7 | CASSLRLSGLDTQYF
TRBJ2-6 | TRBV20-1 | CSARAEGPGANVLTF
TRBJ1-2 | TRBV28 | CASSFRFLASPREGVLNYGYTF
TRBJ2-7 | TRBV29-1 | CSVEGLAGGEQYF
TRBJ2-5 | TRBV25-1 | CASGAGQGQETQYF
TRBJ2-7 | TRBV25-1 | CARSRWGDESSYEQYF
TRBJ1-2 | TRBV30 | CAWRHNYGYTF
TRBJ2-4 | TRBV5-4 | CASSLSGSGNRKNIQYF
TRBJ1-2 | TRBV19 | CASSPQVAINYGYTF
TRBJ1-2 | TRBV7-2 | CASSLGSAGNRGYTF
TRBJ2-1 | TRBV20-1 | CSARDLVRGQLF
TRBJ2-1 | TRBV5-1 | CASSSRLTSGSLSSYNEQFF
TRBJ1-4 | TRBV29-1 | CSVVGWGQGSEKLFF
TRBJ2-5 | TRBV6-5 | CASSSPPLAGGETQYF
TRBJ1-2 | TRBV10-3 | CATLKSTGQGDYGYTF
TRBJ1-2 | TRBV30 | CAWSGDRAGGYTF
TRBJ2-7 | TRBV20-1 | CSAREGRKFYEQYF
TRBJ2-1 | TRBV20-1 | CSAATGNSYNEQFF
TRBJ2-7 | TRBV5-1 | CASSLAFGEQYF
TRBJ2-5 | TRBV28 | CASNAGGRQETQYF
TRBJ2-5 | TRBV28 | CASSGVPGQAFRQETQYF
TRBJ2-7 | TRBV14 | CASSQDTPYEQYF
TRBJ2-5 | TRBV5-1 | CASSFLRETQYF
TRBJ2-6 | TRBV29-1 | CSVVGTGFFSGANVLTF
TRBJ2-3 | TRBV7-6 | CASSSGWTGGTDTQYF
TRBJ2-1 | TRBV7-9 | CASSLLAGVYNEQFF